This T cell receptor beta chain was documented in a study of blood T cell repertoires in COVID-19. Study-wide background: There were acute and convalescent COVID-19 samples, and they came from the United States, Italy and Spain. From T cells, B-cell-depleted T cells, or PBMCs came the material, which was cDNA or gDNA.

Original analysis: Researchers report that nucleated cell counts were estimated from reference gene primer amplification. Assay used: immunoSEQ multiplex PCR; TCRdb lists only in-frame clones, some missing. V and J calls and clone size are copied from that table; D and trimming were computed from the DNA. The table shows about 220,000 clones, with 65% to 85% occurring only once. The CDR3 has 14 residues. The junction had 2 bases not matched to a gene; V was cut back by 4 bases and J by 6 bases. CDR1 LNHNV and CDR2 YYDKDF come from the germline V gene (reference sequence). The sample was PBMCs or T cells enriched from blood (not recorded which). The TCR was taken from a woman aged 40 to 50 who had recovered from COVID-19. This chain uses TRBV15 with TRBJ1-5; TRBD1 matches 11 bases. DNA of the CDR3: TGTGCCACCAGCACCGGGACAGGGGGTCAGCCCCAGCATTTT. Translated: CATSTGTGGQPQHF.